The 24 T cell receptor beta chains below were found in one sample sequenced in a study of T cells in Graves' hyperthyroidism and ophthalmopathy. RNA transcripts served as the template for amplifying TCR beta CDR3 regions. An initial round of RT-PCR targeting the TCR CDR3 relied on the HTBI primer set. TCRdb called the multiplex PCR reads again in MiXCR, with one record for every CDR3 protein. The sample includes around 290,000 distinct CDR3 sequences, about 14% seen only once; the top ten take around 7.9%. The sample comprised blood. The origin of the receptors is a woman in her 30s with Graves' hyperthyroidism that later progressed to Graves' ophthalmopathy.

This clonotype was counted ten times or more. The rearrangement joins TRBV4-1 to TRBJ2-3; no definite D call. V was pared by 3 bases and J by 0 bases, with 13 bases between. Germline V gene sequence: CDR1 MGHRA, CDR2 YSYEKL. The CDR3 is made up of 16 amino acids. CDR3 bases: TGCGCCAGCAGCCACCCGAAGGGTATGAGCACAGATACGCAGTATTTT. It translates to CASSHPKGMSTDTQYF.

This clonotype was seen ten or more times. The chain recombines TRBV11-2 with TRBJ2-2, with 7 bases lining up with TRBD1. The CDR3 length is 15 residues. With 6 bases clipped from V and 1 base from J, the junction kept 5 bases outside the gene matches. Germline V gene sequence: CDR1 SGHAT, CDR2 FQNNGV. CDR3 nucleotide sequence: TGTGCCAGCAGACGGGGACAGAAGAACACCGGGGAGCTGTTTTTT. This codes for CASRRGQKNTGELFF.

This clonotype was found many times. This chain uses TRBV18 with TRBJ2-6; D not resolved. Trimming stripped 3 bases from V and 0 bases from J, with 0 bases between. In germline, CDR1 is KGHSH, CDR2 LQKENI. This CDR3 is 13 amino acids long. The CDR3, as DNA: TGTGCCAGCTCACCCTCTGGGGCCAACGTCCTGACTTTC. Its protein is CASSPSGANVLTF.

This clonotype was detected a few times. V is TRBV3-2 and J is TRBJ2-1; TRBD2 reflects the table's D call only, with no check against the DNA. TRBV3-2 is tagged as a pseudogene. This CDR3 is 17 amino acids long. The CDR3 DNA follows: TGTGCCAGCACCCACTTAACTAGCGGGAGCGTCTACAATGAGCAGTTCTTC. It specifies CASTHLTSGSVYNEQFF.

In its sample, this clonotype was seen a few times. The V gene is TRBV7-2, the J gene TRBJ2-1, with TRBD2 identical over 8 bases. Losses at the gene ends were 5 bases for V and 7 bases for J; bases not matched to a gene: 22. CDR3 size: 19 residues. CDR1 SGHTA and CDR2 FQGNSA come from the germline V gene. CDR3 coding DNA: TGTGCCAGCAGCCGGACCGGGACTAGGGGTATTCCGATTACAAATGAGCAGTTCTTC. Encoded protein: CASSRTGTRGIPITNEQFF.

V usage is TRBV5-4 and J usage is TRBJ1-4; D is unclear. The germline V gene has CDR1 SGHNT and CDR2 YYREEE (reference sequence). The V gene lost 4 bases and the J gene lost 8 bases, with 18 bases spanning the gap. The CDR3 runs to 15 residues. The DNA of the CDR3 is TGTGCCAGCAGCCACGGGTACCGGGCGGGGGAAAAACTGTTTTTT. As protein: CASSHGYRAGEKLFF.

Concerning this clonotype: This sequence may be a read error, since a much larger clone differs from it by one base. The chain carries TRBV2 and TRBJ1-5; D not certain. The CDR3 totals 14 residues. Trimming stripped 6 bases from V and 6 bases from J, with 15 bases between. The V gene's germline CDR1 is SNHLY and CDR2 FYNNEI. Written as DNA, the CDR3 is TGTGCCAGCAGGGAGGGTAGGGAAATTCAGCCCCAGCATTTT. Translating it yields CASREGREIQPQHF.

This clonotype was counted at least ten times. V is TRBV20-1 and J is TRBJ2-3; no firm D call. Germline V CDR1 and CDR2: DFQATT, SNEGSKA (reference sequence). Trimming pared 0 bases from V and 1 base from J, leaving 8 bases between. The CDR3 runs 14 residues. The CDR3 here is CSARDLTGTDTQYF. In DNA form, the CDR3 reads TGCAGTGCTAGAGATTTAACGGGCACAGATACGCAGTATTTT.

Points on this clonotype: A junction end diverges from the germline sequence, so it may reflect a read error. V gene TRBV20-1 combines with J gene TRBJ2-7, with D possibly TRBD1 on 5 matching bases. The CDR3 consists of 14 residues. Germline CDR1 is DFQATT and CDR2 is SNEGSKA (reference sequence). The DNA of the CDR3 is TGCAGTGCTAGAGATCCTGGGGCTACCTACAAGCAGTACTTC. Translated: CSARDPGATYKQYF.

This clonotype was seen at least ten times. This chain links TRBV29-1 with TRBJ2-2; D is unclear. CDR3 length: 13 residues. The V gene's germline CDR1 is SQVTM and CDR2 ANQGSEA. Trimming pared 4 bases from V and 1 base from J, leaving 7 bases between. In DNA, the CDR3 is TGCAGCGTTGTCCCGGGGAACACCGGGGAGCTGTTTTTT. Its translation: CSVVPGNTGELFF.

This clonotype was counted at least ten times. This chain uses TRBV12-3 or TRBV12-4 with TRBJ2-3; D unresolved. The CDR3 loop spans 14 amino acids. Trimming took 3 bases from V and 2 from J, leaving 9 bases between them. The CDR3 reads CASSFSDPTDTQYF. As DNA, the CDR3 is TGTGCCAGCAGTTTTTCGGACCCCACAGATACGCAGTATTTT.

The V gene is TRBV5-5, the J gene TRBJ1-2, with TRBD1 as a possible D gene (6 bases). The germline V gene has CDR1 SGHKS and CDR2 YYEKEE (reference sequence). Trimming left V 1 base short and J 8 bases short, with 21 bases between. The CDR3 runs 16 residues. The CDR3 nucleotides are TGTGCCAGCAGCTTGCCCCGGGACATCCGCCTGAGGGGCTACACCTTC. It yields the protein CASSLPRDIRLRGYTF.

This clonotype was recorded a few times. The V gene is TRBV6-2 or TRBV6-3, the J gene TRBJ2-3, with 9 bases identical to TRBD2. Germline values: CDR1 MNHEY, CDR2 SVGEGT. There are 15 residues in the CDR3. Trimming removed 6 bases from V and 5 bases from J; junction bases left unmatched: 9. CDR3 in DNA: TGTGCCAGCAGCCGGCGGGAGGGCCCTGAAGATACGCAGTATTTT. Protein product: CASSRREGPEDTQYF.

There are many counts of this clonotype. The V gene is TRBV9, the J gene TRBJ2-3; 8 bases are shared with TRBD2. Looked up from germline, CDR1 is SGDLS and CDR2 is YYNGEE. J was trimmed by 2 bases and V by 0 bases; bases with no gene match: 2. The CDR3 consists of 15 residues. CDR3 residues: CASSVDGRVTDTQYF. CDR3 nucleotide sequence: TGTGCCAGCAGCGTAGACGGGAGGGTCACAGATACGCAGTATTTT.

Many counts were recorded for this clonotype. This chain connects TRBV28 to TRBJ1-5, with TRBD1 identical over 11 bases. V lost 6 bases and J lost 6; bases outside the gene matches: 13. CDR1 is MDHEN and CDR2 is SYDVKM in the germline V gene. CDR3 length: 17 residues. The CDR3: CASRTGQGVSSGQPQHF. The DNA of the CDR3 is TGTGCCAGCAGAACGGGACAGGGGGTTTCATCCGGTCAGCCCCAGCATTTT. The full variable domain, its missing parts supplied by reference TRBV28 and TRBJ1-5, is DVKVTQSSRYLVKRTGEKVFLECVQDMDHENMFWYRQDPGLGLRLIYFSYDVKMKEKGDIPEGYSVSREKKERFSLILESASTNQTSMYLCASRTGQGVSSGQPQHFGDGTRLSIL.

This clonotype was counted at least ten times. The CDR3 DNA reads as TGTGCCAGCAGCTCCGGACTAGCGCAGGAGACCCAGTACTTC. This translates into CASSSGLAQETQYF. The chain joins TRBV11-1 to TRBJ2-5, with 9 nucleotides matching TRBD2. J gave up 5 bases and V 4 bases, and 5 bases lay outside the gene matches. Germline CDR1 and CDR2: SGHAT and FQDESV (reference sequence). The CDR3 length is 14 residues.

This clonotype was picked up many times. V is TRBV3-1 and J is TRBJ2-5; 10 bases are shared with TRBD2. The CDR3 loop spans 15 amino acids. With V trimmed by 1 base and J by 5 bases, 4 bases remained unmatched. CDR1 and CDR2 from the germline V gene are LGHDT and YNNKEL (reference sequence). CDR3: CASSQGPTSGETQYF. CDR3 coding DNA: TGTGCCAGCAGCCAAGGTCCGACTAGCGGGGAGACCCAGTACTTC.

Many counts were recorded for this clonotype. This chain uses TRBV28 with TRBJ2-7; no reliable D call. Trimming shortened V by 1 base and J by 2 bases, and 12 bases separated the two germline ends. The length of the CDR3 is 15 residues. CDR1 is MDHEN and CDR2 is SYDVKM in the germline V gene. This chain's CDR3 is CASSLSGGIPYEQYF. CDR3 in DNA: TGTGCCAGCAGTTTATCCGGCGGAATACCCTACGAGCAGTACTTC.

The CDR3 sequence: CASSRSRDRETQYF. The CDR3 DNA reads TGCGCCAGCAGCCGGAGCCGGGACAGAGAGACCCAGTACTTC. The chain carries TRBV4-1 and TRBJ2-5; TRBD1 matches at 7 bases. V gave up 4 bases and J gave up 4 bases; unmatched junction bases: 6. The CDR3 is 14 residues long. Looked up from germline, CDR1 is MGHRA and CDR2 is YSYEKL.

This clonotype was observed a handful of times. The V and J genes are TRBV9 and TRBJ2-7; 12 positions agree with TRBD2. This CDR3 has 17 residues. V gave up 5 bases and J gave up 0 bases; unmatched junction bases: 9. The germline CDR1 and CDR2 sequences are SGDLS and YYNGEE. In nucleotides, the CDR3 is TGTGCCAGCAGTTCCCCTAGCGGGAGGGGGAGCTCCTACGAGCAGTACTTC. Its protein product is CASSSPSGRGSSYEQYF.

The chain uses TRBV4-2 and TRBJ2-1; 8 bases agree with TRBD2. This CDR3 region has 16 residues. Germline-derived CDR1 and CDR2 are LGHNA and YNFKEQ. J gave up 8 bases and V 0 bases, and 9 bases lay outside the gene matches. The CDR3 coding sequence is TGTGCCAGCAGCCAAGAAGGAAGCGGGAGAGGGGATGAGCAGTTCTTC. Protein sequence: CASSQEGSGRGDEQFF.

This clonotype was found a few times. The chain combines TRBV7-3 with TRBJ2-1, with TRBD1 matching over 8 bases. CDR3 length: 12 residues. In germline, CDR1 is SGHTA, CDR2 FQGTGA. J lost 14 bases, V lost 2 bases, and 5 bases had no gene match. The CDR3 spells CASSLGQGAKFF. The CDR3 DNA follows: TGTGCCAGCAGCTTAGGGCAGGGGGCTAAGTTCTTC.

The V gene is TRBV5-1, the J gene TRBJ2-2; D may be TRBD1 (6 bases). Germline lookup yields CDR1 SGHRS and CDR2 YFSETQ. The V end lost 4 bases, the J end lost 2 bases, and 12 bases lay between the germline ends. The CDR3 spans 15 residues. CDR3 coding DNA: TGCGCCAGCAGCCGGTCCGGGACAAACACCGGGGAGCTGTTTTTT. Translating gives CASSRSGTNTGELFF.

This clonotype was picked up a small number of times. This chain uses TRBV28 with TRBJ1-2; D remains ambiguous. The V and J ends lost 10 bases and 2 bases respectively, with 5 bases between them. Germline CDR1 is MDHEN and CDR2 is SYDVKM. CDR3 size: 10 residues. CDR3 sequence (DNA): TGTGCCACCCTAAACTATGGCTACACCTTC. It is translated as CATLNYGYTF.